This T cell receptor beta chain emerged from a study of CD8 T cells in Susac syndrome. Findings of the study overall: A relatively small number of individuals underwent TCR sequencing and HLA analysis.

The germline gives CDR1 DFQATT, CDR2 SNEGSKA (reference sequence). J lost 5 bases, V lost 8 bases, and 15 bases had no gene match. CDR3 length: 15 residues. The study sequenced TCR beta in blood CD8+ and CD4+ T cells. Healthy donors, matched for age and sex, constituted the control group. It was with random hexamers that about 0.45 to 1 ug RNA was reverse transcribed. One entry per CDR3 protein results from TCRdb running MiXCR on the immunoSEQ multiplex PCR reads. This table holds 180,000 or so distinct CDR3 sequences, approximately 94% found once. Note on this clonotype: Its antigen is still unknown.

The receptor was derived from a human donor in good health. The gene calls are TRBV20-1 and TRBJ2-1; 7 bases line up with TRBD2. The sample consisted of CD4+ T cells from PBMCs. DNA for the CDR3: TGCAGTTCCAAACGTGGGGGGGAAACGAACAATGAGCAGTTCTTC. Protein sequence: CSSKRGGETNNEQFF.